One sample yielded the 10 T cell receptor beta chains listed below, sequenced in a study of cytotoxic CD8 clonotypes in ibrutinib-treated CLL. Profiling relied on immunoSEQ multiplex PCR, and the TCRdb table lists in-frame clones only, not all of them. Altogether about 120,000 clones are present, 75% to 90% being singletons, with the ten largest covering roughly 2%. This specimen consisted of PBMCs, obtained after 24 months of ibrutinib treatment. These receptors came from a human donor with chronic lymphocytic leukemia.

The chain recombines TRBV28 with TRBJ2-7; TRBD1 is a possible D gene (6 bases). CDR1 and CDR2 (germline): MDHEN, SYDVKM. CDR3 length: 15 amino acids. V was trimmed by 4 bases and J by 6 bases, leaving 19 bases between them. In DNA form, the CDR3 reads TGTGCCAGCAGTTCGGCCGGGACACAATTCGGCGAGCAGTACTTC. Translation: CASSSAGTQFGEQYF.

The chain is built from TRBV7-9 and TRBJ2-1; D is ambiguous. This CDR3 spans 12 amino acids. The germline CDR1 and CDR2 sequences are SEHNR and FQNEAQ (reference sequence). V lost 1 base and J 10 bases, leaving 8 bases between the germline ends. CDR3 amino acids: CASSLVRYEQFF. CDR3 bases: TGTGCCAGCAGCTTAGTAAGGTACGAGCAGTTCTTC. The entire variable domain, with the rest obtained from reference TRBV7-9 and TRBJ2-1, is as follows: DTGVSQNPRHKITKRGQNVTFRCDPISEHNRLYWYRQTLGQGPEFLTYFQNEAQLEKSRLLSDRFSAERPKGSFSTLEIQRTEQGDSAMYLCASSLVRYEQFFGPGTRLTVL.

This clone was detected only once. The genes are TRBV6-8 and TRBJ2-2, with D unclear. The ends were cut back, 10 bases at V and 8 bases at J, with 8 bases in the middle. The CDR3 extends over 10 amino acids. CDR1 is MNHGY and CDR2 is SAAAGT in the germline V gene. The DNA of the CDR3 is TGTGCCACCAAGGCGGGGGAGCTGTTTTTT. This sequence encodes CATKAGELFF.

This chain connects TRBV29-1 to TRBJ2-5; possibly TRBD2 for D (5 bases). Trimming stripped 5 bases from V and 2 bases from J, with 9 bases between. The CDR3 totals 12 residues. Germline assignment: CDR1 SQVTM and CDR2 ANQGSEA. The CDR3 sequence: CSVIRGQETQYF. Written as DNA, the CDR3 is TGCAGCGTTATCCGGGGACAAGAGACCCAGTACTTC.

The V call is TRBV27, the J call TRBJ1-6, with D tentatively TRBD1 (6 bases). There are 16 residues in the CDR3. The V end was cut by 6 bases, the J end by 6 bases, with 18 bases between. Germline V gene lookup returns CDR1 MNHEY and CDR2 SMNVEV (reference sequence). The CDR3 spells CASRFQTGISNSPLHF. The CDR3 DNA reads TGTGCCAGCAGATTCCAGACAGGAATCAGTAATTCACCCCTCCACTTT.

The V gene is TRBV7-3, the J gene TRBJ1-3, with 8 positions matching TRBD1. The CDR3 has 16 amino acids. The J segment lost 3 bases and the V segment lost 0 bases, leaving 4 bases of the junction unmatched. Germline-derived CDR1 and CDR2 are SGHTA and FQGTGA. Here the CDR3 reads CASSLTPTGGGNTIYF. CDR3 sequence (DNA): TGTGCCAGCAGCTTAACTCCCACAGGGGGTGGAAACACCATATATTTT.

The chain employs TRBV4-3 and TRBJ1-4, with TRBD1 matching 7 bases. This CDR3 is built from 16 residues. The V gene's germline CDR1 is LGHNA and CDR2 YSLEER. Losses at the gene ends were 0 bases for V and 3 bases for J; bases not matched to a gene: 4. In DNA, the CDR3 is TGCGCCAGCAGCCAAGATCGCAGGGGGTCTAATGAAAAACTGTTTTTT. This encodes CASSQDRRGSNEKLFF.

This chain joins TRBV5-3 and TRBJ2-3, with unresolved D. TRBV5-3 falls under the ORF class, with uncertain function. There are 11 residues in the CDR3. V was clipped by 4 bases and J by 6 bases, with 6 bases between them. This CDR3 is CARSLRDTQYF. CDR3 nucleotides: TGTGCCAGAAGCCTGAGGGATACGCAGTATTTT.

The chain recombines TRBV5-1 with TRBJ2-7, with D possibly matching TRBD1 (6 bases). V lost 0 bases, J lost 6 bases, and 13 bases lay in between. The CDR3 is 14 residues long. In germline, CDR1 is SGHRS, CDR2 YFSETQ. In DNA form, the CDR3 reads TGCGCCAGCAGCTTGGGGGACAAGGGTGGCGAGCAGTACTTC. Protein product: CASSLGDKGGEQYF.

This chain joins TRBV7-2 and TRBJ2-7, with TRBD1 matching over 9 bases. With 4 bases clipped from V and 3 bases from J, the junction kept 7 bases outside the gene matches. Germline CDR1 SGHTA, CDR2 FQGNSA. This CDR3 is 15 amino acids long. The CDR3 sequence: CASSSPTGGHYEQYF. The DNA for the CDR3 is TGTGCCAGCAGCTCTCCTACAGGGGGCCACTACGAGCAGTACTTC.